This T cell receptor beta chain was retrieved from a study of PD-L1 blockade in urothelial cancer. Study-wide context: Patients, treated from about 2014 onward, received atezolizumab 1,200 mg intravenously every 3 weeks. At 6 weeks and at 3 weeks (second dose) after treatment start, blood was analyzed. Median T cell yield from blood was over 120,000. General study results and limits: Where pretreatment blood TCR clonality fell below the median, better survival was predicted.

The time point: peripheral blood 6 weeks after treatment start. The protocol was immunoSEQ multiplex PCR, while the TCRdb copy is restricted to in-frame clones and leaves out a portion. The data show around 110,000 clones, approximately 90% seen once. Of note for this clone: Its antigen is unidentified.

Deletions cut 4 bases from V and 5 bases from J, with 16 bases between. Germline assignment: CDR1 SGDLS and CDR2 YYNGEE. The CDR3 runs to 14 residues. The chain recombines TRBV9 with TRBJ2-7, with a tentative D call TRBD2 (6 bases). This clonotype was obtained from a man between 60 and 75 years old with urothelial cancer. Source: PBMCs, taken around atezolizumab (anti-PD-L1) treatment. CDR3 region: CASSTTGSPHEQYF. CDR3 nucleotide sequence: TGTGCCAGCAGCACAACCGGGAGTCCCCACGAGCAGTACTTC.